This T cell receptor beta chain was identified in a study of blood T cell repertoires in COVID-19. Per germline, CDR1 MDHEN and CDR2 SYDVKM. The V end was cut by 7 bases, the J end by 6 bases, with 7 bases between. The CDR3 spans 12 residues. Sequencing was performed with immunoSEQ multiplex PCR; in TCRdb, only in-frame clones are kept and a portion is missing. The table records around 170,000 clones, approximately 88% of them present only once. The sequence was collected from a woman aged 55 to 70 with acute or convalescent COVID-19. This chain links TRBV28 with TRBJ1-6; D is unresolved. Material: peripheral blood. CDR3 in amino acids: CASTQSNSPLHF. The CDR3 region has the DNA TGTGCCAGCACGCAGTCTAATTCACCCCTCCACTTT.